This record covers a single TCR beta chain. Its cognate antigen is unknown. The germline CDR1 and CDR2 sequences are LNHDA and SQIVND (reference sequence). The V segment lost 5 bases and the J segment 5 bases; nucleotides outside the gene matches: 11. The CDR3 is made up of 15 amino acids. Second-dose groups at about 4 or about 12 weeks were pooled. This sample was included in a study of T cell responses to AZD1222 COVID-19 vaccine. The study's findings and limits: Among the donors, most were white British and more were female, and clonal diversity was possibly underestimated. All repertoire sampling was performed exclusively after the peak T cell response.

The protocol was immunoSEQ multiplex PCR, while the TCRdb copy is restricted to in-frame clones and leaves out a portion. Of some 99,000 clones detected, approximately 91% appear once; the ten largest clones hold about 15%. The sequenced sample was peripheral blood, obtained 28 days after the second AZD1222 dose. The gene calls are TRBV19 and TRBJ1-1, with 7 bases matching TRBD1. The TCR originated in an adult who received the AZD1222 COVID-19 vaccine. CDR3 nucleotides: TGTGCCAGTAGTTTCCCACAGGGGAGCCGGACTGAAGCTTTCTTT. Translated: CASSFPQGSRTEAFF.